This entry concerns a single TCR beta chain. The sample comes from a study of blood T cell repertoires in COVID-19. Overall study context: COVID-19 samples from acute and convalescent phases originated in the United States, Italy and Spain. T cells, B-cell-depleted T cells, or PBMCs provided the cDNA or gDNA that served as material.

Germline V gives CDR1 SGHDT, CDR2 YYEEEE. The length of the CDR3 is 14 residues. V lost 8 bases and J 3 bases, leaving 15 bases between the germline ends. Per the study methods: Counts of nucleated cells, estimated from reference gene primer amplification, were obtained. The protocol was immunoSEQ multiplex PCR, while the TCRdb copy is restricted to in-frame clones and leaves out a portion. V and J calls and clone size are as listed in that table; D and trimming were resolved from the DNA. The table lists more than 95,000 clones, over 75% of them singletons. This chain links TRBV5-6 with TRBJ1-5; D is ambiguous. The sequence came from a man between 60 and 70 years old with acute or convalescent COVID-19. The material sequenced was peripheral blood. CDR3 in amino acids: CASPDGWSNQPQHF. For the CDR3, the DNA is TGTGCCAGTCCTGACGGGTGGTCCAATCAGCCCCAGCATTTT.